The 27 T cell receptor beta chains presented below share a single source sample, sequenced in a study of blood T cells in healthy people across ages. Primed by a sample-barcoded 5' primer and a J-beta primer mix, a second PCR proceeded for about 7 to 12 cycles. One entry per CDR3 protein results from TCRdb running MiXCR on the 5' RACE reads. The data contain more than 700,000 distinct CDR3 sequences, less than 70% of them singletons. The sample was blood. Receptor source: a man older than 75 in good health.

The rearrangement joins TRBV5-1 to TRBJ2-2; D is possibly TRBD2 (5 bases). The germline gives CDR1 SGHRS, CDR2 YFSETQ. The CDR3 extends over 15 amino acids. V was trimmed by 4 bases and J by 1 base, leaving 11 bases between them. The CDR3 reads CASSIGLGNTGELFF. CDR3 sequence (DNA): TGCGCCAGCAGCATCGGACTGGGGAACACCGGGGAGCTGTTTTTT.

The chain recombines TRBV5-1 with TRBJ2-7; 10 bases line up with TRBD2. Germline CDR1 SGHRS, CDR2 YFSETQ. The CDR3 consists of 15 residues. The trim removed 3 bases at V and 0 bases at J, leaving 3 bases unmatched. The CDR3 region has the DNA TGCGCCAGCAGCTGGACTAGCGGACTCTCCTACGAGCAGTACTTC. It translates to CASSWTSGLSYEQYF.

This CDR3 reads CSARDLTRGATQYF. CDR3 in DNA: TGCAGTGCTAGAGATTTGACCAGGGGGGCGACCCAGTACTTC. The genes are TRBV20-1 and TRBJ2-4; D possibly corresponds to TRBD1 (7 bases). The DNA end favors TRBJ2-5, so the J call may be wrong. The germline V gene has CDR1 DFQATT and CDR2 SNEGSKA (reference sequence). The CDR3 runs 14 residues.

This clonotype has only a few counts. The gene calls are TRBV25-1 and TRBJ2-1, with 7 bases lining up with TRBD1. The CDR3 spans 14 residues. The junction had 8 bases not matched to a gene; V was cut back by 7 bases and J by 5 bases. Germline CDR1 and CDR2: MGHDK and SYGVNS. In DNA, the CDR3 is TGTGCCAGCAATCGACAGGGAACCAACAATGAGCAGTTCTTC. It codes for CASNRQGTNNEQFF.

The chain has TRBV20-1 and TRBJ1-1, with a weak D call TRBD1 (5 bases). Per germline, CDR1 DFQATT and CDR2 SNEGSKA (reference sequence). Trimming took off 1 base at V and 2 bases at J, with 14 bases between the two ends. The CDR3 has 15 amino acids. In DNA, the CDR3 is TGCAGTGCTAGAGTCCCCCACGGGGCCAACACTGAAGCTTTCTTT. Protein product: CSARVPHGANTEAFF.

This clonotype appeared a single time. The chain joins TRBV7-9 to TRBJ2-1; 11 bases fit TRBD2. Germline V CDR1 and CDR2: SEHNR, FQNEAQ (reference sequence). The V and J ends lost 5 bases and 12 bases, in that order; junction bases with no gene match: 18. CDR3 length: 17 residues. CDR3 nucleotide sequence: TGTGCCAGCAGCCCTCCCACTCGGGGACTAGCGGTCTGCGGGCAGTTCTTC. Translation: CASSPPTRGLAVCGQFF.

The chain links TRBV20-1 to TRBJ2-2; D possibly corresponds to TRBD1 (6 bases). V lost 5 bases and J lost 5, with 15 bases in between. The CDR3 covers 14 residues. Germline lookup yields CDR1 DFQATT and CDR2 SNEGSKA (reference sequence). The CDR3 loop is CSAGGMKGTGELFF. DNA for the CDR3: TGCAGTGCTGGGGGCATGAAAGGGACCGGGGAGCTGTTTTTT.

The J gene is TRBJ1-1, the V gene TRBV11-2, with a tentative D call TRBD1 (5 bases). The CDR3 extends over 15 amino acids. Deletions cut 7 bases from V and 0 bases from J, with 15 bases between. CDR1 is SGHAT, CDR2 FQNNGV, per germline. In nucleotides, the CDR3 is TGTGCCAGCACCCCATCGGGGGGGGTGAACACTGAAGCTTTCTTT. Translated: CASTPSGGVNTEAFF.

CDR3 sequence reads: CASSHGGTSGRQEQFF. CDR3 bases: TGCGCCAGCAGCCACGGTGGGACTAGCGGGAGACAGGAGCAGTTCTTC. This rearrangement joins TRBV4-1 to TRBJ2-1, with 14 positions matching TRBD2. Germline V gene data show CDR1 as MGHRA and CDR2 as YSYEKL. The junction had 8 bases not matched to a gene; V was cut back by 3 bases and J by 10 bases. The CDR3 totals 16 residues.

The CDR3 is CASSQTSGNYEQYF. Written as DNA, the CDR3 is TGCGCCAGCAGCCAGACTAGCGGGAACTACGAGCAGTACTTC. The V and J genes are TRBV5-1 and TRBJ2-7, with TRBD2 matching 11 bases. This CDR3 is built from 14 residues. The trim removed 4 bases at V and 3 bases at J, leaving 3 bases unmatched. In germline, CDR1 is SGHRS, CDR2 YFSETQ.

CDR3 sequence (DNA): TGCAGTGCAGAAAGCCAGGGGAGGAATGGCTACACCTTC. This sequence encodes CSAESQGRNGYTF. The V call is TRBV20-1, the J call TRBJ1-2, with D perhaps TRBD1 (6 bases). The CDR3 has 13 residues. Trimming took 6 bases from V and 6 from J, leaving 17 bases between them. Germline assignment: CDR1 DFQATT and CDR2 SNEGSKA (reference sequence).

There are many counts of this clonotype. This chain connects TRBV15 to TRBJ2-7, with no clear D. The CDR3 spans 11 residues. The V end lost 1 base, the J end lost 5 bases, and 3 bases lay between the germline ends. Germline CDR1 LNHNV, CDR2 YYDKDF (reference sequence). The CDR3 protein is CATSRVNEQYF. CDR3 nucleotides: TGTGCCACCAGCAGAGTAAACGAGCAGTACTTC. The whole variable domain, filled in from reference TRBV15 and TRBJ2-7, reads DAMVIQNPRYQVTQFGKPVTLSCSQTLNHNVMYWYQQKSSQAPKLLFHYYDKDFNNEADTPDNFQSRRPNTSFCFLDIRSPGLGDTAMYLCATSRVNEQYFGPGTRLTVT.

The chain carries TRBV6-6 and TRBJ2-2, with TRBD2 matching over 7 bases. Germline CDR1 MNHNY, CDR2 SVGAGI (reference sequence). V lost 4 bases, J lost 7 bases, and 9 bases stayed unmatched. The CDR3 spans 15 residues. CDR3 nucleotide sequence: TGTGCCAGCAGTTCACGACTAGCTGGTATCGGGGAGCTGTTTTTT. It encodes CASSSRLAGIGELFF.

The chain employs TRBV3-1 and TRBJ1-6; D is possibly TRBD1 (5 bases). There are 16 residues in the CDR3. The ends were cut back, 4 bases at V and 0 bases at J, with 10 bases in the middle. CDR1 and CDR2 from the germline V gene are LGHDT and YNNKEL (reference sequence). CDR3 in DNA: TGTGCCAGCAGCCCGGGGCCCCTCTCCTATAATTCACCCCTCCACTTT. This codes for CASSPGPLSYNSPLHF.

This clonotype occurred a few times. The chain carries TRBV5-1 and TRBJ2-7; a weak D match, TRBD1 (6 bases). Trimming took off 4 bases at V and 3 bases at J, with 17 bases between the two ends. The CDR3 loop spans 15 amino acids. Germline V gene sequence: CDR1 SGHRS, CDR2 YFSETQ. This chain's CDR3 is CASSPNPGADYEQYF. CDR3 in DNA: TGCGCCAGCAGCCCCAATCCAGGGGCGGACTACGAGCAGTACTTC.

This clonotype has a handful of counts. This chain uses TRBV28 with TRBJ2-1, with 11 bases fitting TRBD2. The CDR3 loop spans 15 amino acids. Germline-derived CDR1 and CDR2 are MDHEN and SYDVKM. Trimming removed 2 bases from V and 8 bases from J; junction bases left unmatched: 5. CDR3 sequence reads: CASSLVAGGSDEQFF. CDR3 in DNA: TGTGCCAGCAGTTTAGTAGCGGGAGGGTCTGATGAGCAGTTCTTC. The complete variable domain, with remaining parts taken from reference TRBV28 and TRBJ2-1, reads DVKVTQSSRYLVKRTGEKVFLECVQDMDHENMFWYRQDPGLGLRLIYFSYDVKMKEKGDIPEGYSVSREKKERFSLILESASTNQTSMYLCASSLVAGGSDEQFFGPGTRLTVL.

The rearrangement joins TRBV20-1 to TRBJ1-4; tentatively, D is TRBD1 (6 bases). The CDR3 has 15 residues. The V and J ends lost 0 bases and 10 bases respectively, with 18 bases between them. From germline, CDR1 is DFQATT and CDR2 SNEGSKA (reference sequence). The CDR3 sequence: CSARDLGTPGGKLFF. The CDR3, as DNA: TGCAGTGCTAGAGATCTCGGGACACCTGGAGGAAAACTGTTTTTT.

The chain couples TRBV7-2 to TRBJ2-7; D call uncertain. Per the germline V gene, CDR1 is SGHTA and CDR2 is FQGNSA. The CDR3 length is 15 residues. The V end lost 1 base, the J end lost 4 bases, and 14 bases lay between the germline ends. The CDR3 bases are TGTGCCAGCAGCTTAGACGGCAGGCCAACTTACGAGCAGTACTTC. It encodes CASSLDGRPTYEQYF.

This clonotype was recorded only once. The chain couples TRBV2 to TRBJ2-4; no definite D call. Germline lookup yields CDR1 SNHLY and CDR2 FYNNEI. CDR3 length: 14 amino acids. Trimming took 3 bases from V and 1 from J, leaving 7 bases between them. In DNA form, the CDR3 reads TGTGCCAGCAGTGATGCTGGGGCCAAAAACATTCAGTACTTC. Protein sequence: CASSDAGAKNIQYF.

This clonotype is a singleton in its sample. V usage is TRBV10-3 and J usage is TRBJ1-3; D not certain. CDR1 and CDR2 from the germline V gene are ENHRY and SYGVKD. The CDR3 is 15 residues long. Trimming left V 6 bases short and J 2 bases short, with 14 bases between. CDR3 bases: TGTGCCATCAGACCCGAAGGGCCTCCTGGAAACACCATATATTTT. The encoded protein is CAIRPEGPPGNTIYF.

This clonotype was picked up a small number of times. The chain uses TRBV27 and TRBJ1-2; D remains unclear. The CDR3 consists of 9 residues. Germline CDR1 is MNHEY and CDR2 is SMNVEV (reference sequence). V was cut by 11 bases and J by 7 bases, with 8 bases left in between. CDR3 loop: CAGSGGYTF. Written as DNA, the CDR3 is TGTGCCGGTTCCGGTGGCTACACCTTC.

The V gene is TRBV9, the J gene TRBJ2-3, with unresolved D. This CDR3 region has 17 residues. Germline V gene sequence: CDR1 SGDLS, CDR2 YYNGEE. Trimming took 0 bases from V and 2 from J, leaving 16 bases between them. CDR3: CASSVVGLEPLTDTQYF. The CDR3 DNA reads TGTGCCAGCAGCGTAGTGGGTTTAGAACCCCTCACAGATACGCAGTATTTT.

This clonotype was detected only a few times. The chain has TRBV12-3 or TRBV12-4 and TRBJ2-6; 7 nucleotides match TRBD1. V dropped 5 bases and J dropped 2; count of bases not matched to a gene: 3. The CDR3 contains 15 residues. The CDR3 here is CASSPGQAGANVLTF. CDR3 nucleotides: TGTGCCAGCAGTCCCGGACAGGCTGGGGCCAACGTCCTGACTTTC.

This chain uses TRBV20-1 with TRBJ1-2; TRBD1 matches at 7 bases. CDR3 length: 16 residues. Germline lookup yields CDR1 DFQATT and CDR2 SNEGSKA (reference sequence). The CDR3 region is CSHYRGPSSSVYGYTF. Here the CDR3 DNA reads TGCAGCCACTACAGGGGCCCCTCGTCCTCAGTCTATGGCTACACCTTC.

The genes are TRBV12-3 or TRBV12-4 and TRBJ2-2; D may correspond to TRBD1 or TRBD2 (5 bases each). This CDR3 has 14 residues. Trimming took off 6 bases at V and 4 bases at J, with 12 bases between the two ends. CDR3 nucleotide sequence: TGTGCCAGCAGCCGGGGCGGATCCACCGGGGAGCTGTTTTTT. It yields the protein CASSRGGSTGELFF.

This clonotype was counted only a few times. The chain couples TRBV4-1 to TRBJ1-5; D call uncertain. The CDR3 consists of 14 residues. Trimming stripped 1 base from V and 4 bases from J, with 8 bases between. CDR1 and CDR2 from the germline V gene are MGHRA and YSYEKL. This CDR3 is CASSQGQFNQPQHF. In DNA form, the CDR3 reads TGCGCCAGCAGCCAAGGGCAGTTTAATCAGCCCCAGCATTTT.

The rearrangement joins TRBV11-1 to TRBJ2-1, with 7 bases aligning to TRBD2. Germline values: CDR1 SGHAT, CDR2 FQDESV (reference sequence). The CDR3 is made up of 14 amino acids. Trimming took 10 bases from V and 7 from J; bases not matched to a gene: 13. The CDR3 nucleotides are TGTGCCATACTTAGGCTAACCGGGGGGAATGAGCAGTTCTTC. Translated: CAILRLTGGNEQFF.